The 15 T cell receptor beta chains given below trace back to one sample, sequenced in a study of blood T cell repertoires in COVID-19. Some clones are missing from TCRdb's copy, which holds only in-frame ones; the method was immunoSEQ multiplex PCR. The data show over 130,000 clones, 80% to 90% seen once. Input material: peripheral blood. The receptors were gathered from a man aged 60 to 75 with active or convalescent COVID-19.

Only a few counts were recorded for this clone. The CDR3 here is CASSFRSPTDTQYF. The CDR3 nucleotides are TGTGCCAGCAGCTTCAGGTCCCCCACAGATACGCAGTATTTT. The chain recombines TRBV7-2 with TRBJ2-3; D remains ambiguous. V lost 3 bases and J 2 bases, leaving 9 bases between the germline ends. Germline V CDR1 and CDR2: SGHTA, FQGNSA. The CDR3 sequence is 14 residues long. The full variable domain, in which reference TRBV7-2 and TRBJ2-3 provide the parts outside the CDR3, is GAGVSQSPSNKVTEKGKDVELRCDPISGHTALYWYRQSLGQGLEFLIYFQGNSAPDKSGLPSDRFSAERTGGSVSTLTIQRTQQEDSAVYLCASSFRSPTDTQYFGPGTRLTVL.

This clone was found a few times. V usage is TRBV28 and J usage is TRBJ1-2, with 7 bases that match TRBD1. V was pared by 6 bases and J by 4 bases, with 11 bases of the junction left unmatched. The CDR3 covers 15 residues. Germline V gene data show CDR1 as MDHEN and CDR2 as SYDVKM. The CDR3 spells CASRSTGQAIYGYTF. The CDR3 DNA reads TGTGCCAGCAGATCTACAGGACAGGCAATCTATGGCTACACCTTC.

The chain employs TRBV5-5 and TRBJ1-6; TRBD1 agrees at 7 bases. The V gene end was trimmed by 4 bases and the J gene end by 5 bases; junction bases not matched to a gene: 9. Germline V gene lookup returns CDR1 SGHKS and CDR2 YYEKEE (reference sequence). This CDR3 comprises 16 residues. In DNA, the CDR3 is TGTGCCAGCAGCGTAACGCCGACAGGGAATAATTCACCCCTCCACTTT. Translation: CASSVTPTGNNSPLHF. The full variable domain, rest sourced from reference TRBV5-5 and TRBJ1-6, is DAGVTQSPTHLIKTRGQQVTLRCSPISGHKSVSWYQQVLGQGPQFIFQYYEKEERGRGNFPDRFSARQFPNYSSELNVNALLLGDSALYLCASSVTPTGNNSPLHFGNGTRLTVT.

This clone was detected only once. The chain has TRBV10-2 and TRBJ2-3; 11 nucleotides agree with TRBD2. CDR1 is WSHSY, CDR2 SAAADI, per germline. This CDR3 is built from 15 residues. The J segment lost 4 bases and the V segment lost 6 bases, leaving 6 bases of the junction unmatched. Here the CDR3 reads CASRGGSGGADTQYF. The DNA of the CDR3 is TGCGCCAGCAGGGGGGGTAGCGGGGGGGCAGATACGCAGTATTTT.

CDR3 region: CASSSLGGRALYF. CDR3 nucleotides: TGTGCCAGCAGTTCCCTTGGAGGGAGGGCCCTGTATTTT. The rearrangement uses TRBV6-6 and TRBJ2-3, with 7 bases that match TRBD2. Looked up from germline, CDR1 is MNHNY and CDR2 is SVGAGI (reference sequence). The ends lost 4 bases at V and 14 bases at J; junction bases unmatched: 12. The CDR3 runs to 13 residues.

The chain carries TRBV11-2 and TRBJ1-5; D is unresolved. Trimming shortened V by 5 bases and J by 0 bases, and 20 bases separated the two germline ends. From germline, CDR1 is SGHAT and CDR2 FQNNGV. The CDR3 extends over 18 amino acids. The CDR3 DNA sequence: TGTGCCAGCAGCATCCACAAACCGGGTTCTCATAGCAATCAGCCCCAGCATTTT. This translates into CASSIHKPGSHSNQPQHF.

The CDR3 protein is CSASLAGGSNQPQHF. In DNA, the CDR3 is TGCAGTGCTAGTTTGGCAGGGGGCTCCAATCAGCCCCAGCATTTT. This chain joins TRBV20-1 and TRBJ1-5, with 8 nucleotides matching TRBD1. Germline lookup yields CDR1 DFQATT and CDR2 SNEGSKA (reference sequence). V shed 3 bases and J 3 bases; nucleotides not matched to a gene: 7. CDR3 length: 15 amino acids.

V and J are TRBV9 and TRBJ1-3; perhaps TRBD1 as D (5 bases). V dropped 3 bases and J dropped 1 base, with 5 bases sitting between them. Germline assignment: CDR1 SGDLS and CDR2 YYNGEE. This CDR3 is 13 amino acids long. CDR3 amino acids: CASSAGSGNTIYF. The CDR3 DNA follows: TGTGCCAGCAGCGCAGGGTCTGGAAACACCATATATTTT.

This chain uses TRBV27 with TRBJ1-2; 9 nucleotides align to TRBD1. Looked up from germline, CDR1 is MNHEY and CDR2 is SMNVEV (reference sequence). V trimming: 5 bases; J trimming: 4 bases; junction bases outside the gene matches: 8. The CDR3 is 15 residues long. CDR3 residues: CASSDTGTGSYGYTF. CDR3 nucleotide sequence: TGTGCCAGCAGTGACACCGGGACAGGGAGCTATGGCTACACCTTC.

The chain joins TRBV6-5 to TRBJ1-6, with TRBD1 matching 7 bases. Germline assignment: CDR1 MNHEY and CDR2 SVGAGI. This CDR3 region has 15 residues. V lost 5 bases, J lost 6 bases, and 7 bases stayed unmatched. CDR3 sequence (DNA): TGTGCCAGCAGTACGACAGGGTTCGGTAATTCACCCCTCCACTTT. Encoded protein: CASSTTGFGNSPLHF.

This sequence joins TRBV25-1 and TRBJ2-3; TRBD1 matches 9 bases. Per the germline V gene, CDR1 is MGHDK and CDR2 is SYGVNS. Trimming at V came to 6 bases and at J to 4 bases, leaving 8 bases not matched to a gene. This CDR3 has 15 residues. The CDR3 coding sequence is TGTGCCAGCAGCCGGAAGGGACAGGGCTCAGATACGCAGTATTTT. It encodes CASSRKGQGSDTQYF.

This chain's CDR3 is CASSISLLVSNQPQHF. CDR3 DNA: TGTGCCAGTAGTATAAGTTTGTTGGTCAGTAATCAGCCCCAGCATTTT. J is TRBJ1-5 and V is TRBV19; no definite D call. This CDR3 region has 16 residues. Germline V CDR1 and CDR2: LNHDA, SQIVND (reference sequence). V lost 2 bases, J lost 4 bases, and 15 bases lay in between.

CDR3 amino acids: CASNQGFNQPQHF. The CDR3, as DNA: TGTGCCAGCAATCAGGGTTTCAATCAGCCCCAGCATTTT. The genes are TRBV12-3 or TRBV12-4 and TRBJ1-5; a possible D gene is TRBD1 (5 bases). This CDR3 contains 13 residues. V lost 7 bases to trimming and J lost 3 bases, with 10 bases between them.

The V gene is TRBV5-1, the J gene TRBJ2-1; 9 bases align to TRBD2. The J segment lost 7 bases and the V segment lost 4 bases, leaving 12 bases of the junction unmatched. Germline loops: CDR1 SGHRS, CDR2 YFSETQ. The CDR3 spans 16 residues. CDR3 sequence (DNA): TGCGCCAGCAGCCCCACCGGCGGGGGGGGTAGTAATGAGCAGTTCTTC. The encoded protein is CASSPTGGGGSNEQFF.

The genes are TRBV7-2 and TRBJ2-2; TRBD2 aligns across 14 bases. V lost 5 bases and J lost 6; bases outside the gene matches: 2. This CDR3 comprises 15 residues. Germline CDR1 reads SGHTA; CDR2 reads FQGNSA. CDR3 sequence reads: CASSPGLAGAGELFF. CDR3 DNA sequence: TGTGCCAGCAGCCCGGGACTAGCGGGAGCCGGGGAGCTGTTTTTT.